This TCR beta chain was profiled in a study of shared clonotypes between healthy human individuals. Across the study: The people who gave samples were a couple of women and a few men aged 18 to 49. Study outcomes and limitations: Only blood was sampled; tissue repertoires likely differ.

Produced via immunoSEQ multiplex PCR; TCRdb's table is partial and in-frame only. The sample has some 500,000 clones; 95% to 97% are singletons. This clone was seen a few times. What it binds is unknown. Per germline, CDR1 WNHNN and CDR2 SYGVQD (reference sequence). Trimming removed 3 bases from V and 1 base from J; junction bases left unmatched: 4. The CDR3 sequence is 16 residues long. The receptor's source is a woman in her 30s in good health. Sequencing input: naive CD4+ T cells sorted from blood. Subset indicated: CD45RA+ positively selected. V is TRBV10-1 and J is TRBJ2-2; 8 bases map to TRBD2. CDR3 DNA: TGCGCCAGCAGTGATATTCTAGCGGGGAACACCGGGGAGCTGTTTTTT. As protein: CASSDILAGNTGELFF.